Below, 26 T cell receptor beta chains from the same sample are listed, as sequenced in a study of cytotoxic CD8 clonotypes in ibrutinib-treated CLL. TCRdb keeps only in-frame clones here, not all; method: immunoSEQ multiplex PCR. In the table there are fewer than 400,000 clones, 67% of which are singletons. The source material was PBMCs, sampled after 36 months of ibrutinib treatment. The source is a human donor with chronic lymphocytic leukemia.

In this sample, this clone turned up a few times. The chain combines TRBV18 with TRBJ2-1; unclear D gene. The CDR3 is 14 residues long. Germline assignment: CDR1 KGHSH and CDR2 LQKENI. V lost 3 bases to trimming and J lost 5 bases, with 11 bases between them. CDR3 DNA sequence: TGTGCCAGCTCACCCCCGCTTTGGGACAATGAGCAGTTCTTC. It encodes CASSPPLWDNEQFF.

The genes are TRBV7-8 and TRBJ2-1, with 8 bases aligning to TRBD2. The CDR3 totals 16 residues. The trim removed 5 bases at V and 3 bases at J, leaving 9 bases unmatched. CDR1 is SGHVS and CDR2 is FQNEAQ in the germline V gene. CDR3 in DNA: TGTGCCAGCAGCCCCCCCCGACTAGCGCGCTACAATGAGCAGTTCTTC. Protein: CASSPPRLARYNEQFF.

This clone turned up a few times. The CDR3 region has the DNA TGTGCCACCACCCCGGTCCAGACGCGGAACACCGGGGAGCTGTTTTTT. This gives the protein CATTPVQTRNTGELFF. The chain carries TRBV15 and TRBJ2-2; no definite D call. V shed 7 bases and J shed 1 base, with 16 bases lying between them. CDR1 and CDR2 (germline): LNHNV, YYDKDF (reference sequence). This CDR3 has 16 residues.

The chain uses TRBV11-1 and TRBJ1-1; no definite D call. The V end lost 0 bases, the J end lost 3 bases, and 11 bases lay between the germline ends. The V gene's germline CDR1 is SGHAT and CDR2 FQDESV (reference sequence). The CDR3 sequence is 15 residues long. The CDR3 coding sequence is TGTGCCAGCAGCTTAGCTGGGGTGGGGTACACTGAAGCTTTCTTT. Translated, it gives CASSLAGVGYTEAFF.

The chain employs TRBV9 and TRBJ1-5; TRBD1 agrees at 10 bases. Losses at the gene ends were 3 bases for V and 5 bases for J; bases not matched to a gene: 2. Per germline, CDR1 SGDLS and CDR2 YYNGEE. The CDR3 sequence is 14 residues long. Here the CDR3 DNA reads TGTGCCAGCAGCGCGGGACAGGGGTATCAGCCCCAGCATTTT. The encoded protein is CASSAGQGYQPQHF.

In this sample, this clone turned up a few times. This chain links TRBV5-4 with TRBJ2-1, with unresolved D. V was trimmed by 4 bases and J by 5 bases, leaving 7 bases between them. CDR3 length: 12 amino acids. Germline V gene sequence: CDR1 SGHNT, CDR2 YYREEE (reference sequence). This CDR3 is CASSPTDNEQFF. The CDR3, as DNA: TGTGCCAGCAGCCCGACGGACAATGAGCAGTTCTTC.

This clone occurred a few times. The rearrangement uses TRBV11-2 and TRBJ1-2, with TRBD1 identical over 9 bases. This CDR3 has 15 residues. Germline lookup yields CDR1 SGHAT and CDR2 FQNNGV. The J segment lost 4 bases and the V segment lost 4 bases, leaving 7 bases of the junction unmatched. The CDR3 here is CASSSRTGVFYGYTF. For the CDR3, the DNA is TGTGCCAGCAGCTCGAGGACAGGGGTCTTCTATGGCTACACCTTC.

The chain couples TRBV19 to TRBJ2-5, with TRBD2 matching over 12 bases. The J segment lost 2 bases and the V segment lost 5 bases, leaving 0 bases of the junction unmatched. The CDR3 runs 14 residues. Germline assignment: CDR1 LNHDA and CDR2 SQIVND (reference sequence). CDR3 residues: CASSLAGGQETQYF. The CDR3 DNA sequence: TGTGCCAGTAGTCTAGCGGGGGGGCAAGAGACCCAGTACTTC.

CDR3 coding DNA: TGTGCCAGCAGTGAAGGGGGACAGCCCTACGAGCAGTACTTC. It yields the protein CASSEGGQPYEQYF. The chain uses TRBV6-1 and TRBJ2-7; 7 bases match TRBD1. After removal of 1 base from V and 2 bases from J, the junction contained 2 bases not matched to a gene. From germline, CDR1 is MNHNS and CDR2 SASEGT. The CDR3 length is 14 residues.

This clone has only a few counts. The chain combines TRBV9 with TRBJ1-1; a possible D gene is TRBD1 (5 bases). CDR3 size: 16 residues. Trimming shortened V by 1 base and J by 3 bases, and 16 bases separated the two germline ends. In germline, CDR1 is SGDLS, CDR2 YYNGEE. CDR3 bases: TGTGCCAGCAGCGTACCAGCGGGGGGAGTCTACACTGAAGCTTTCTTT. Translated, it gives CASSVPAGGVYTEAFF.

The rearrangement links TRBV5-1 to TRBJ2-7, with D maybe TRBD1 (6 bases). V gave up 3 bases and J gave up 2 bases, with 12 bases separating them. The CDR3 loop spans 14 amino acids. Germline loops: CDR1 SGHRS, CDR2 YFSETQ. CDR3 region: CASSSLTGTYEQYF. CDR3 nucleotide sequence: TGCGCCAGCAGCTCGTTGACAGGCACCTACGAGCAGTACTTC.

The CDR3, as DNA: TGTGCCTCTGGGGACTATGGCTACACCTTC. The encoded protein is CASGDYGYTF. V and J are TRBV19 and TRBJ1-2, with D hard to call. The CDR3 extends over 10 amino acids. Germline V gene data show CDR1 as LNHDA and CDR2 as SQIVND (reference sequence). Trimming removed 11 bases at V and 3 bases at J, with 7 bases between.

This clone was counted only a few times. The chain carries TRBV18 and TRBJ2-3; 7 nucleotides match TRBD1. CDR3 length: 18 amino acids. Per the germline V gene, CDR1 is KGHSH and CDR2 is LQKENI. With V trimmed by 1 base and J by 1 base, 11 bases remained unmatched. CDR3 protein: CASSPLPQTGVGTDTQYF. Written as DNA, the CDR3 is TGTGCCAGCTCACCACTCCCCCAAACAGGGGTGGGCACAGATACGCAGTATTTT.

The chain joins TRBV7-7 to TRBJ2-7, with TRBD2 as a possible D gene (5 bases). V was trimmed by 11 bases and J by 2 bases, leaving 19 bases between them. Germline V lookup: CDR1 SSHAT, CDR2 FNYEAQ (reference sequence). The CDR3 extends over 14 amino acids. The CDR3 region is CAAKQIGLTYEQYF. The CDR3 nucleotides are TGTGCCGCAAAACAGATCGGACTTACCTACGAGCAGTACTTC.

V gene TRBV9 combines with J gene TRBJ2-7; 10 nucleotides match TRBD1. Germline-derived CDR1 and CDR2 are SGDLS and YYNGEE. This CDR3 has 15 residues. Unmatched junction bases numbered 8, after V lost 3 bases and J lost 5 bases. Here the CDR3 reads CASSETGQGIHEQYF. The CDR3 nucleotides read TGTGCCAGCAGCGAGACGGGACAGGGGATCCACGAGCAGTACTTC.

V usage is TRBV25-1 and J usage is TRBJ1-2; D gene unclear. CDR1 and CDR2 from the germline V gene are MGHDK and SYGVNS. V was shortened by 2 bases and J by 6 bases, with 10 bases between the two germline ends. This CDR3 region has 13 residues. The DNA of the CDR3 is TGTGCCAGCAGTGAACTATTCCTCGATGGCTACACCTTC. Translated: CASSELFLDGYTF.

V gene TRBV4-1 combines with J gene TRBJ2-7; the match to TRBD1 covers 7 bases. V lost 4 bases, J lost 4 bases, and 4 bases stayed unmatched. The CDR3 runs to 13 residues. Germline loops: CDR1 MGHRA, CDR2 YSYEKL. In DNA, the CDR3 is TGCGCCAGCAGCCCAAACAGGGGTTACGAGCAGTACTTC. This translates into CASSPNRGYEQYF.

The chain is built from TRBV11-2 and TRBJ2-6; D gene ambiguous. The germline V and J ends were trimmed by 5 bases and 2 bases, with 10 bases remaining between them. Germline values: CDR1 SGHAT, CDR2 FQNNGV. The CDR3 spans 15 residues. The CDR3 sequence: CASSQQGPGANVLTF. Written as DNA, the CDR3 is TGTGCCAGCAGCCAACAAGGACCTGGGGCCAACGTCCTGACTTTC. The entire variable domain, with the rest obtained from reference TRBV11-2 and TRBJ2-6, is as follows: EAGVAQSPRYKIIEKRQSVAFWCNPISGHATLYWYQQILGQGPKLLIQFQNNGVVDDSQLPKDRFSAERLKGVDSTLKIQPAKLEDSAVYLCASSQQGPGANVLTFGAGSRLTVL.

The V call is TRBV10-2, the J call TRBJ2-3, with 10 bases that match TRBD2. The CDR3 spans 13 residues. CDR1 and CDR2 from the germline V gene are WSHSY and SAAADI. V shed 5 bases, J shed 5 bases, and the junction held 1 base outside the gene matches. CDR3 nucleotides: TGCGCCAGCAGTAGACTAGCGGGAGATACGCAGTATTTT. Amino acid sequence: CASSRLAGDTQYF.

The rearrangement links TRBV13 to TRBJ2-7; TRBD1 is a possible D gene (5 bases). Germline loops: CDR1 PRHDT, CDR2 FYEKMQ (reference sequence). The germline V and J ends were trimmed by 3 bases and 5 bases, with 14 bases remaining between them. This CDR3 is 14 amino acids long. CDR3 in DNA: TGTGCCAGCAGCTTCGCCCGTGACAGCCACGAGCAGTACTTC. Translating it yields CASSFARDSHEQYF.

In this sample, this clone turned up once. The chain uses TRBV4-3 and TRBJ2-7, with 10 bases identical to TRBD2. V lost 0 bases to trimming and J lost 7 bases; unmatched junction nucleotides: 12. Germline lookup yields CDR1 LGHNA and CDR2 YSLEER. The CDR3 has 17 amino acids. CDR3 protein: CASSQDLVLAGVGEQYF. The DNA for the CDR3 is TGCGCCAGCAGCCAAGATCTAGTTCTAGCGGGAGTTGGAGAGCAGTACTTC.

The rearrangement uses TRBV28 and TRBJ2-5; perhaps TRBD1 as D (6 bases). The length of the CDR3 is 14 residues. V was pared by 4 bases and J by 5 bases, with 14 bases between. Germline CDR1 reads MDHEN; CDR2 reads SYDVKM. The CDR3 sequence is CASSSQGWEETQYF. In DNA, the CDR3 is TGTGCCAGCAGTTCGCAGGGGTGGGAGGAGACCCAGTACTTC.

V and J are TRBV27 and TRBJ2-7, with D hard to call. The CDR3 covers 13 residues. Trimming removed 6 bases from V and 4 bases from J, with 13 bases in between. The V gene's germline CDR1 is MNHEY and CDR2 SMNVEV (reference sequence). DNA for the CDR3: TGTGCCAGCAGAGGTTTACCTCGGTACGAGCAGTACTTC. This sequence encodes CASRGLPRYEQYF.

The DNA for the CDR3 is TGTGCCAGCAGCTTACAGGGGGAGTACGAGCAGTACTTC. Its protein product is CASSLQGEYEQYF. This chain connects TRBV7-9 to TRBJ2-7; 7 nucleotides agree with TRBD1. Germline V lookup: CDR1 SEHNR, CDR2 FQNEAQ (reference sequence). The CDR3 covers 13 residues. J was trimmed by 4 bases and V by 2 bases; bases with no gene match: 2.

The V gene is TRBV29-1, the J gene TRBJ1-1; 7 nucleotides align to TRBD1. CDR3 size: 15 residues. Germline V CDR1 and CDR2: SQVTM, ANQGSEA. Germline trimming cut 7 bases from V and 6 bases from J; bases unmatched to any gene: 17. DNA of the CDR3: TGCAGCGCCCAACAGGGGAATGGAATTGGCGCTGAAGCTTTCTTT. This codes for CSAQQGNGIGAEAFF.

V and J are TRBV5-6 and TRBJ2-7, with 11 bases that match TRBD1. The CDR3 length is 17 residues. Germline V gene lookup returns CDR1 SGHDT and CDR2 YYEEEE. V lost 3 bases, J lost 4 bases, and 12 bases stayed unmatched. CDR3 DNA: TGTGCCAGCAGCTCCTTAGACCGGGACAGGGGGGGATACGAGCAGTACTTC. It translates to CASSSLDRDRGGYEQYF.